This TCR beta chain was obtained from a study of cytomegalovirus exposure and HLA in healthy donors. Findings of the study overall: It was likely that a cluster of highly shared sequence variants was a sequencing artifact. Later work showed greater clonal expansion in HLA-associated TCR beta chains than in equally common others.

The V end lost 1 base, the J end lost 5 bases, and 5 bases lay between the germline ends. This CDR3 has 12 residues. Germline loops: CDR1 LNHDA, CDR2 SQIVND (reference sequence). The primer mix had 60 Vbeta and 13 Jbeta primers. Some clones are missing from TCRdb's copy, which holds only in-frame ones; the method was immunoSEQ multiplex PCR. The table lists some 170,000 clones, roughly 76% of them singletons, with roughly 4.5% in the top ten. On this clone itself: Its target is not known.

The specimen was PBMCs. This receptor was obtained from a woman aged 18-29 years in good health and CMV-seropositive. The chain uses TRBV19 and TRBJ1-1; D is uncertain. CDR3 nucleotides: TGTGCCAGTAGTATAGCCCAAACTGAAGCTTTCTTT. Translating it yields CASSIAQTEAFF.